The T cell receptor beta chain described here comes from a study of CD8+CD57+ T cells in acquired aplastic anemia. Overall study: DNA per sorted CD4+ or CD8+ sample ranged about 0.18 to 30 ug, averaging about 3.4 ug.

Per germline, CDR1 SEHNR and CDR2 FQNEAQ (reference sequence). Trimming at V came to 5 bases and at J to 4 bases, leaving 7 bases not matched to a gene. The length of the CDR3 is 14 residues. The patients chosen for sequencing had shown expansion of CD8+CD57+ cells (detected by flow cytometry). Genomic DNA was employed as the template in profiling TCR beta VDJ and CDR3. TCRdb reanalysed the reads using MiXCR and keeps one entry per CDR3 protein. The table includes around 150,000 distinct CDR3 sequences, 47% detected once. This chain joins TRBV7-9 and TRBJ1-2, with 7 bases identical to TRBD1. The sample comprised sorted CD4+, CD8+, or CD8+CD57+ T cells (not recorded which) from PBMCs. The source is a human donor with aplastic anemia. The CDR3 coding sequence is TGTGCCAGCAGCCGAGGACAGGTGGGCTATGGCTACACCTTC. As protein: CASSRGQVGYGYTF.